This T cell receptor beta chain originates from a study of cytomegalovirus exposure and HLA in healthy donors. The CDR3 consists of 17 residues. Germline-derived CDR1 and CDR2 are MNHNS and SASEGT. Trimming removed 4 bases from V and 1 base from J, with 19 bases in between. About this clone itself: What it binds is unknown.

Study outcomes and limitations: Presence/absence analyses assumed roughly uniform sequencing depth across donors, which may not hold.

In the PCR, 60 Vbeta and 13 Jbeta primers were used. In the authors' workflow: It was a later analysis that counted roughly 80 million unique TCR beta chains, of which 9.5 million to 14 million were shared. Data came from immunoSEQ multiplex PCR; TCRdb stores just in-frame clones and leaves some out. V and J calls and clone size come straight from that table; D and trimming were deduced from the DNA. The sample yields some 120,000 clones, of which the top ten take up approximately 1.9%. This sequence was found in a woman aged 60-75 years in good health and CMV-seronegative. The chain joins TRBV6-1 to TRBJ1-1; D is undetermined. Sequences were obtained from PBMCs. CDR3: CASSVSKSLGGNTEAFF. The CDR3 coding sequence is TGTGCCAGCAGTGTATCTAAGAGCCTTGGAGGGAACACTGAAGCTTTCTTT.